This TCR beta chain derives from a study of blood T cell repertoires in COVID-19. About the research overall: Sites in the United States, Italy and Spain provided acute and convalescent COVID-19 samples.

Participant ages covered roughly 18 to 89 years across some 25 US areas. During the 2 weeks before they entered the study, exposed participants had met someone with a PCR-confirmed or clinician-diagnosed COVID-19 case. TCRdb's copy holds only in-frame clones and misses some; the assay was immunoSEQ multiplex PCR. The sample carries some 180,000 clones, approximately 80% recorded once. V trimming: 4 bases; J trimming: 2 bases; junction bases outside the gene matches: 13. The CDR3 loop spans 19 amino acids. Germline CDR1 and CDR2: SEHNR and FQNEAQ (reference sequence). The clonotype originates from a man in his fifties or sixties who had been exposed to COVID-19. The specimen was PBMCs or T cells enriched from blood (not recorded which). This chain joins TRBV7-9 and TRBJ2-3; 12 bases agree with TRBD2. The CDR3: CASSSRINLAGGFTDTQYF. The CDR3 DNA sequence: TGTGCCAGCAGCTCCCGTATTAATCTAGCGGGAGGGTTCACAGATACGCAGTATTTT.